This is a list of T cell receptor beta chains from one sample in a study of T cell responses to AZD1222 COVID-19 vaccine. Assay used: immunoSEQ multiplex PCR; TCRdb lists only in-frame clones, some missing. The table records some 140,000 clones, over 85% of them present only once. The source material was peripheral blood, sampled on day 0 of AZD1222 vaccination. Source of these receptors: an adult in good health. Both conserved end residues are part of each CDR3. The D gene is left open where the match is weak. A row's size may be missing; if present it is once, few, many or a size class.

size	J	D	V	DNA	CDR3
.	TRBJ2-1	.	TRBV12-3/TRBV12-4	TGTGCCAGCAGTTTAGATAGGCACAATGAGCAGTTCTTC	CASSLDRHNEQFF
.	TRBJ1-1	.	TRBV28	TGTGCCAGCAGCCTCGACAGGAACACTGAAGCTTTCTTT	CASSLDRNTEAFF
.	TRBJ1-2	.	TRBV2	TGTGCCAGCAGTAGCCTGAAGATCTATGGCTACACCTTC	CASSSLKIYGYTF
once	TRBJ1-6	.	TRBV2	TGTGCCAGCAGTGCTGAGACACTTAATTCACCCCTCCACTTT	CASSAETLNSPLHF
.	TRBJ2-1	.	TRBV9	TGTGCCAGCAGCCCGGGGGGGACAGGGTACAATGAGCAGTTCTTC	CASSPGGTGYNEQFF
.	TRBJ2-7	.	TRBV28	TGTGCCAGCAGTTTGGGGGGTACCTACGAGCAGTACTTC	CASSLGGTYEQYF
.	TRBJ2-7	TRBD2	TRBV4-3	TGCGCCAGCAGCCAAGGGCATGATAGCGGGGTCTACGAGCAGTACTTC	CASSQGHDSGVYEQYF
once	TRBJ1-2	TRBD1	TRBV18	TGTGCCAGCTCACCACCGAGTCAGGGGGCAGGCTATGGCTACACCTTC	CASSPPSQGAGYGYTF
.	TRBJ2-7	.	TRBV6-1	TGTGCCAGCGCCTCAGGCAGCAGGGTGAACTACGAGCAGTACTTC	CASASGSRVNYEQYF
once	TRBJ2-3	TRBD2	TRBV19	TGTGCCAGTAGTATAAGTAGCGGGAGCGATACGCAGTATTTT	CASSISSGSDTQYF
.	TRBJ1-1	.	TRBV13	TGTGCCAGCAGCACGACTGAAGCTTTCTTT	CASSTTEAFF
.	TRBJ1-4	.	TRBV19	TGTGCCAGCAACCGCCGACTGACTAATGAAAAACTGTTTTTT	CASNRRLTNEKLFF
.	TRBJ1-1	.	TRBV6-2/TRBV6-3	TGTGCCAGCAGTACAACCGCACGAGGACAGTCCAACACTGAAGCTTTCTTT	CASSTTARGQSNTEAFF
.	TRBJ2-1	TRBD2	TRBV7-6	TGTGCCAGCAGCGGAGAGACTAGCGGTGCCGGGGATGAGCAGTTCTTC	CASSGETSGAGDEQFF
.	TRBJ1-1	.	TRBV25-1	TGTGCCAGCAGGGATCGGGGGGGCCTGACTGAAGCTTTCTTT	CASRDRGGLTEAFF
.	TRBJ2-1	TRBD2	TRBV5-4	TGTGCCAGCACCCTGGACGCGACTAGCGGAGCCAATGAGCAGTTCTTC	CASTLDATSGANEQFF
.	TRBJ2-2	TRBD2	TRBV9	TGTGCCAGCAGCTACACTAGCGGGGGAGCTGCGAACACCGGGGAGCTGTTTTTT	CASSYTSGGAANTGELFF
.	TRBJ1-3	.	TRBV18	TGTGCCAGCTCACCCGAATGGGGTGGCGCTGGAAACACCATATATTTT	CASSPEWGGAGNTIYF
.	TRBJ2-6	.	TRBV7-2	TGTGCCAGCAGCTTCCGAACTAGAACCTCTGGTGCCAACGTCCTGACTTTC	CASSFRTRTSGANVLTF
few	TRBJ1-4	.	TRBV4-1	TGCGCCAGCAGCCATGAGTCTCGAGGGGTTAATGAAAAACTGTTTTTT	CASSHESRGVNEKLFF
.	TRBJ2-7	TRBD1	TRBV11-3	TGTGCCAGCAGCCTAACCGGGACAGGGCCCTACGAGCAGTACTTC	CASSLTGTGPYEQYF
.	TRBJ1-5	.	TRBV2	TGTGCCAGCCATCAGGACAGATCTGATCAGCCCCAGCATTTT	CASHQDRSDQPQHF
.	TRBJ1-1	.	TRBV19	TGTGCCAGTAGTATAGGAACCGGTTTAGGGAACACTGAAGCTTTCTTT	CASSIGTGLGNTEAFF
.	TRBJ2-2	.	TRBV18	TGTGCCAGCTCACCCGAGAGCACCGGGGAGCTGTTTTTT	CASSPESTGELFF
.	TRBJ1-1	.	TRBV6-5	TGTGCCAGCAGGCCTTCAGTAACCTCGAATGCTGAAGCTTTCTTT	CASRPSVTSNAEAFF
.	TRBJ1-5	.	TRBV12-3/TRBV12-4	TGTGCCAGCAGGGGAAATGGTCAGCCCCAGCATTTT	CASRGNGQPQHF
.	TRBJ1-2	.	TRBV29-1	TGCAGCGTTGGGACTGGAGGGGGCTACACCTTC	CSVGTGGGYTF
.	TRBJ2-2	TRBD2	TRBV2	TGTGCCAGCAGTGTCAAGCGGGAGGGCCGGACCGGGGAGCTGTTTTTT	CASSVKREGRTGELFF
.	TRBJ1-1	.	TRBV3-1/TRBV3-2	TGTGCCAGCAGCCAAAACACCGGGACGGGAAGGAGAACTGAAGCTTTCTTT	CASSQNTGTGRRTEAFF
.	TRBJ1-1	.	TRBV4-1	TGCGCCAGCAGCCAAAGGGTGAACACTGAAGCTTTCTTT	CASSQRVNTEAFF
once	TRBJ2-1	TRBD1	TRBV27	TGTGCCAGCAGACCGTGGGGACAGGGGAGGAATGAGCAGTTCTTC	CASRPWGQGRNEQFF
.	TRBJ1-4	.	TRBV7-2	TGTGCCAGCAGCCTTGATCCCGGGACAAGTGAAAAACTGTTTTTT	CASSLDPGTSEKLFF
.	TRBJ2-3	.	TRBV5-4	TGTGCCAGCAGCTTACGGAGGGTTGGCAACACAGATACGCAGTATTTT	CASSLRRVGNTDTQYF
once	TRBJ1-1	.	TRBV9	TGTGCCAGCAGCGTAGAGGGGAACTCGAACACTGAAGCTTTCTTT	CASSVEGNSNTEAFF
.	TRBJ2-7	TRBD1	TRBV29-1	TGCAGCGTGATGGACAGGGAGGAGTACTTC	CSVMDREEYF
.	TRBJ1-6	.	TRBV9	TGTGCCAGCAGCCTCCCCTCCAGTAATTCACCCCTCCACTTT	CASSLPSSNSPLHF
.	TRBJ1-4	.	TRBV2	TGTGCCAGCAGCGATAGGGGGACCCGAAATGAAAAACTGTTTTTT	CASSDRGTRNEKLFF
.	TRBJ1-1	.	TRBV25-1	TGTGCCAGCAGTTCATCTCCGGGACGGATGAACACTGAAGCTTTCTTT	CASSSSPGRMNTEAFF
.	TRBJ2-7	.	TRBV6-5	TGTGCCAGCAGTCAATCCGGGACGACAGCCTACGAGCAGTACTTC	CASSQSGTTAYEQYF
.	TRBJ2-1	.	TRBV7-8	TGTGCCAGCAGCTTCTCTAGCGCTGGATACGGCAATGAGCAGTTCTTC	CASSFSSAGYGNEQFF
.	TRBJ1-2	.	TRBV29-1	TGCAGCGTTAGGACCAGTAGGGGTAGGGGCTACACCTTC	CSVRTSRGRGYTF
.	TRBJ2-2	.	TRBV9	TGTGCCAGCAAACACGGGGCAGCGAACACCGGGGAGCTGTTTTTT	CASKHGAANTGELFF